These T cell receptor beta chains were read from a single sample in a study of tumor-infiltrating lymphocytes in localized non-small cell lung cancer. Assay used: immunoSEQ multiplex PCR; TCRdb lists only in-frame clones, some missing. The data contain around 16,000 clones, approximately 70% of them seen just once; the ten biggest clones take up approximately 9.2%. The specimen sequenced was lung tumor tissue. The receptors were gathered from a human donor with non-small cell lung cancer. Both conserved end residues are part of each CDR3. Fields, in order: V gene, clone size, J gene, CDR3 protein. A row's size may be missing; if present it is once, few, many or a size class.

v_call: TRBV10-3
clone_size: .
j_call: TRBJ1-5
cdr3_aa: CAISDTLSNQPQHF

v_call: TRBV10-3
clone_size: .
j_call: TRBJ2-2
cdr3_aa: CAISLQGTANTGELFF

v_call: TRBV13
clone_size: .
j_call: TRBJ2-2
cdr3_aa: CASSDHSGRGTGELFF

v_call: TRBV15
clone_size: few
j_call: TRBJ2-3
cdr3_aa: CATLRGGADTQYF

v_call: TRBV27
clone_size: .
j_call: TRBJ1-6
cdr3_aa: CASSFYRVDSPLHF

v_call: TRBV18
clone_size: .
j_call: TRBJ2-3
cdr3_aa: CASSRLRGGTDTQYF

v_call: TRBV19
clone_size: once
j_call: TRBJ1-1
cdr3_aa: CASSWDRGGNTEAFF

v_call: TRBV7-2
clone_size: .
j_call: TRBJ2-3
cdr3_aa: CASSLERDHRDTQYF

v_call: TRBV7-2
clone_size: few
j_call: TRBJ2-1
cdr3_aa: CASSRTSGAPGYEQFF

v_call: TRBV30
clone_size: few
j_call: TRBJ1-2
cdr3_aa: CAWSPRSIFYGYTF

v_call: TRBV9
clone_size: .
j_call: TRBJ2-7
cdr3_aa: CASSGGTGKPTGTYEQYF

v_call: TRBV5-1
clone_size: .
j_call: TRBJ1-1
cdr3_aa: CASSLGTLNTEAFF

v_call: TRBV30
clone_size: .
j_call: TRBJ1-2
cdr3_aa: CAWRGAGEGYTF

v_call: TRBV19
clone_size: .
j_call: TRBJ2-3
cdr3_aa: CASSKAFTDTQYF

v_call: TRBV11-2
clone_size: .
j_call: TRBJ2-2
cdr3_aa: CASSEGLRNTGELFF

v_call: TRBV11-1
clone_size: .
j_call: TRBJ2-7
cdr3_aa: CASSLGSYEQYF

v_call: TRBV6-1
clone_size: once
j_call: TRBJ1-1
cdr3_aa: CASTGDRGSNTEAFF

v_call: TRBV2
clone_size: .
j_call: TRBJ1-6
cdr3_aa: CASSPPGLKDSPLHF

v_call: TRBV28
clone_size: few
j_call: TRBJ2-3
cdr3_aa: CASSFPLQGGNTDTQYF

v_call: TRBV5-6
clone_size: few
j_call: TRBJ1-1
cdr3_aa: CASSLAGTGEAFF

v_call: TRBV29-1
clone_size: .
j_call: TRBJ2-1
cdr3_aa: CSVEGEMSWQFF

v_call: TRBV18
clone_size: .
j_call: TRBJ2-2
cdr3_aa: CASSDGQGGTGELFF

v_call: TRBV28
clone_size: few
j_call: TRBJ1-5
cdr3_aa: CASEVRGQPQHF

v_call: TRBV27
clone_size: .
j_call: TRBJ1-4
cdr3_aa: CASSRRAQGQGNEKLFF

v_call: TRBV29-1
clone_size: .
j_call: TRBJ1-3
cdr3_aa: CSVVGGTDSSGNTIYF

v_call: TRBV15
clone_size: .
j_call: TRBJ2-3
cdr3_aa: CATSRAKAGRTDTQYF

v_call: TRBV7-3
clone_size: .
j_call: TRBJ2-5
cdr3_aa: CASSLQANPGDQYF

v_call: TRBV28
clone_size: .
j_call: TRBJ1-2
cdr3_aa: CASSLEGQGKSYGYTF

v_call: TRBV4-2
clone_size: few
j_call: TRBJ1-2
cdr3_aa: CASSQLQGFGGYTF

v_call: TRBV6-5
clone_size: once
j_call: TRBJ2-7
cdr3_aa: CATGDTSYEQYF

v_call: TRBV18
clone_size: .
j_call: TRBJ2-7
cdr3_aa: CASSRDSAYEQYF

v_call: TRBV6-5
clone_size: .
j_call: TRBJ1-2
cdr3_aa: CATLDLDYTF

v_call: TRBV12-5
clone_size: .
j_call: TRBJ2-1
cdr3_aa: CASGLTGIINEQFF

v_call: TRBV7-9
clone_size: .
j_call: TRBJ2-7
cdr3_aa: CASGPRGGETYEQYF

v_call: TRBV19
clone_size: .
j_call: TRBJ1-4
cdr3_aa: CASSDPDRGREKLFF

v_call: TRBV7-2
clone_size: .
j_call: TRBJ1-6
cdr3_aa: CASSLGTGNSPLHF

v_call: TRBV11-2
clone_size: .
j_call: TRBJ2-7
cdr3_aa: CASSLGDGIYEQYF

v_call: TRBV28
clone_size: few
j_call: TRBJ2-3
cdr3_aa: CASSWRVSDTQYF

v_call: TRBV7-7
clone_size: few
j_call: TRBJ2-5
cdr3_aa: CASSLSQGETQYF

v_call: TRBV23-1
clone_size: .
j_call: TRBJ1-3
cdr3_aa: CASSPDRALSGNTIYF

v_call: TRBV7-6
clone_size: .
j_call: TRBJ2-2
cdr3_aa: CASSRVALVFRELFF

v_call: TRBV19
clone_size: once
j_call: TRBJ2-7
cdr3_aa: CASSPTIFDEQYF

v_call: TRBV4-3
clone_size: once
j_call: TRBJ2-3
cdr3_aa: CASSQGSGGWDTQYF

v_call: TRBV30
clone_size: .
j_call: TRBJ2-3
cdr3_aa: CAWSVGQLIRTDTQYF

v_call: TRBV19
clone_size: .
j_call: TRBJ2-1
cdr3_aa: CASSIPRLGGIPNEQFF